These 26 T cell receptor beta chains came from one sample sequenced in a study of cytomegalovirus exposure and HLA in healthy donors. PCR was performed using 60 Vbeta and 13 Jbeta primers. This table comes from immunoSEQ multiplex PCR, and its TCRdb copy is limited to in-frame clones, with some not included. The table records tens of thousands of clones, around four fifths of them present only once. The source material was PBMCs. Source of these receptors: a man aged 45 to 65 in good health and CMV-seronegative.

This clone appeared once. This chain joins TRBV7-9 and TRBJ2-1, with D possibly TRBD2 on 6 matching bases. The CDR3 sequence is 13 residues long. From germline, CDR1 is SEHNR and CDR2 FQNEAQ (reference sequence). Trimming took off 6 bases at V and 8 bases at J, with 14 bases between the two ends. CDR3 residues: CASSSGEEDEQFF. The CDR3 DNA reads as TGTGCCAGCAGTTCGGGGGAAGAGGATGAGCAGTTCTTC. Based on the CDR3 plus reference TRBV7-9 and TRBJ2-1, the full variable domain is DTGVSQNPRHKITKRGQNVTFRCDPISEHNRLYWYRQTLGQGPEFLTYFQNEAQLEKSRLLSDRFSAERPKGSFSTLEIQRTEQGDSAMYLCASSSGEEDEQFFGPGTRLTVL.

The V call is TRBV5-4, the J call TRBJ2-1; 10 bases match TRBD2. The CDR3 length is 16 residues. Germline CDR1 is SGHNT and CDR2 is YYREEE (reference sequence). With V trimmed by 4 bases and J by 2 bases, 6 bases remained unmatched. The CDR3 nucleotides are TGTGCCAGCAGCCCCCCCCTAGCGGGGGCCTACAATGAGCAGTTCTTC. Translation: CASSPPLAGAYNEQFF.

This rearrangement joins TRBV2 to TRBJ2-1; 15 bases fit TRBD2. This CDR3 has 17 residues. V trimming: 8 bases; J trimming: 0 bases; junction bases outside the gene matches: 5. Looked up from germline, CDR1 is SNHLY and CDR2 is FYNNEI. CDR3 region: CASWTSGGESSYNEQFF. For the CDR3, the DNA is TGTGCCAGCTGGACTAGCGGGGGGGAAAGCTCCTACAATGAGCAGTTCTTC.

The sample holds a few counts of this clone. CDR3 DNA: TGTGCCAGTAGTATAGGTACAGGGCCCAGAGATACGCAGTATTTT. The encoded protein is CASSIGTGPRDTQYF. The rearrangement uses TRBV19 and TRBJ2-3, with D possibly TRBD1 on 6 matching bases. This CDR3 contains 15 residues. V was cut by 1 base and J by 5 bases, with 13 bases left in between. Germline V gene data show CDR1 as LNHDA and CDR2 as SQIVND (reference sequence).

J is TRBJ1-2 and V is TRBV6-5; D ambiguous. V dropped 2 bases and J dropped 2 bases, with 6 bases sitting between them. CDR3 size: 13 residues. The V gene's germline CDR1 is MNHEY and CDR2 SVGAGI. CDR3 sequence reads: CASSYGKNYGYTF. The CDR3 region has the DNA TGTGCCAGCAGTTACGGCAAGAACTATGGCTACACCTTC.

This clone was counted between two and nine times. The chain carries TRBV7-9 and TRBJ2-7; perhaps TRBD2 as D (6 bases). This CDR3 has 14 residues. Looked up from germline, CDR1 is SEHNR and CDR2 is FQNEAQ (reference sequence). The V and J ends lost 6 bases and 2 bases respectively, with 14 bases between them. CDR3 nucleotides: TGTGCCAGCAGAGCTCGGGACTCTGCCTACGAGCAGTACTTC. Its translation is CASRARDSAYEQYF. The complete variable domain, with remaining parts taken from reference TRBV7-9 and TRBJ2-7, reads DTGVSQNPRHKITKRGQNVTFRCDPISEHNRLYWYRQTLGQGPEFLTYFQNEAQLEKSRLLSDRFSAERPKGSFSTLEIQRTEQGDSAMYLCASRARDSAYEQYFGPGTRLTVT.

The chain employs TRBV23-1 and TRBJ2-7; D is perhaps TRBD1 (5 bases). TRBV23-1 is an ORF; its function is uncertain. The CDR3 is 16 amino acids. The V gene lost 0 bases and the J gene lost 0 bases, with 12 bases spanning the gap. The CDR3 region is CASSQSGQVSSYEQYF. The CDR3, as DNA: TGCGCCAGCAGTCAATCGGGGCAGGTAAGCTCCTACGAGCAGTACTTC.

The CDR3 sequence: CASSDGQGEVGNTEAFF. The CDR3 DNA sequence: TGTGCCAGCAGTGATGGACAGGGAGAGGTAGGAAACACTGAAGCTTTCTTT. V and J are TRBV6-4 and TRBJ1-1; 8 positions match TRBD1. CDR1 is MRHNA, CDR2 SNTAGT, per germline. The CDR3 consists of 17 residues. The J segment lost 2 bases and the V segment lost 3 bases, leaving 11 bases of the junction unmatched.

The CDR3 loop is CASSPTSPYNEQFF. CDR3 in DNA: TGTGCCAGCAGTCCGACTAGCCCTTACAATGAGCAGTTCTTC. V usage is TRBV6-5 and J usage is TRBJ2-1; 7 bases map to TRBD2. Germline-derived CDR1 and CDR2 are MNHEY and SVGAGI. CDR3 length: 14 amino acids. V dropped 5 bases and J dropped 4; count of bases not matched to a gene: 5.

The rearrangement uses TRBV10-2 and TRBJ2-1; the match to TRBD2 covers 8 bases. Germline CDR1 is WSHSY and CDR2 is SAAADI. The CDR3 consists of 16 residues. V gave up 7 bases and J gave up 0 bases; unmatched junction bases: 8. CDR3 sequence: CASIPTTSASYNEQFF. The CDR3 nucleotides read TGCGCCAGCATCCCGACGACTAGCGCCTCCTACAATGAGCAGTTCTTC.

The J gene is TRBJ1-2, the V gene TRBV5-1; no clear D. V lost 3 bases and J lost 2, with 5 bases in between. In germline, CDR1 is SGHRS, CDR2 YFSETQ. The CDR3 is made up of 12 amino acids. The CDR3 DNA is TGCGCCAGCAGCTCCATGAACTATGGCTACACCTTC. Amino acid sequence: CASSSMNYGYTF.

The V gene is TRBV2, the J gene TRBJ2-5, with D possibly matching TRBD2 (6 bases). The V and J ends lost 2 bases and 5 bases respectively, with 15 bases between them. The CDR3 consists of 15 residues. The germline CDR1 and CDR2 sequences are SNHLY and FYNNEI. CDR3 amino acids: CASSEQASVLETQYF. The CDR3 region has the DNA TGTGCCAGCAGTGAACAGGCTAGCGTCCTTGAGACCCAGTACTTC.

The rearrangement links TRBV20-1 to TRBJ2-7; 8 nucleotides line up with TRBD1. Germline V CDR1 and CDR2: DFQATT, SNEGSKA (reference sequence). The CDR3 runs to 11 residues. V lost 5 bases to trimming and J lost 10 bases; unmatched junction nucleotides: 7. This chain's CDR3 is CSASPTGGQYF. The DNA for the CDR3 is TGCAGTGCTTCACCCACAGGGGGACAGTACTTC.

The V gene is TRBV7-2, the J gene TRBJ2-7; TRBD2 aligns across 9 bases. Germline CDR1 and CDR2: SGHTA and FQGNSA. J lost 4 bases, V lost 5 bases, and 3 bases had no gene match. The CDR3 totals 13 residues. The CDR3 protein is CASSRGLAYEQYF. The CDR3 DNA sequence: TGTGCCAGCAGCAGGGGACTAGCTTACGAGCAGTACTTC.

The V gene is TRBV7-2, the J gene TRBJ2-7, with 9 nucleotides matching TRBD2. V shed 3 bases and J 6 bases; nucleotides not matched to a gene: 6. The CDR3 contains 14 residues. The germline V gene has CDR1 SGHTA and CDR2 FQGNSA. CDR3 in DNA: TGTGCCAGCAGCTTGAGCGGGGGGAAGTTCGAGCAGTACTTC. Translation: CASSLSGGKFEQYF.

This chain joins TRBV2 and TRBJ2-1; D might be TRBD1 (6 bases). V gave up 3 bases and J gave up 8 bases, with 8 bases separating them. CDR1 is SNHLY and CDR2 is FYNNEI in the germline V gene. CDR3 size: 12 residues. DNA for the CDR3: TGTGCCAGCAGTGACAGGGGACATGAGCAGTTCTTC. Encoded protein: CASSDRGHEQFF.

The chain joins TRBV11-1 to TRBJ2-5; weak D call: TRBD2 (7 bases). Germline V lookup: CDR1 SGHAT, CDR2 FQDESV (reference sequence). The CDR3 covers 14 residues. V shed 5 bases and J shed 5 bases, with 15 bases lying between them. The CDR3 reads CASSPRGAGETQYF. CDR3 sequence (DNA): TGTGCCAGCAGCCCCCGGGGGGCCGGGGAGACCCAGTACTTC.

The chain joins TRBV9 to TRBJ2-4; weak D call: TRBD1 (5 bases). Germline V lookup: CDR1 SGDLS, CDR2 YYNGEE. Trimming left V 3 bases short and J 1 base short, with 26 bases between. This CDR3 comprises 20 residues. Here the CDR3 reads CASSAGDSYYSNSAKNIQYF. CDR3 in DNA: TGTGCCAGCAGCGCCGGAGACAGCTACTATAGTAATAGCGCCAAAAACATTCAGTACTTC.

The rearrangement joins TRBV29-1 to TRBJ1-5; 9 bases are a match to TRBD1. This CDR3 is built from 13 residues. The trim removed 6 bases at V and 5 bases at J, leaving 5 bases unmatched. Germline V gives CDR1 SQVTM, CDR2 ANQGSEA. The CDR3 DNA reads TGCAGCGTCAGACAGGGGGAGGATCAGCCCCAGCATTTT. This codes for CSVRQGEDQPQHF.

This chain connects TRBV2 to TRBJ2-2; 12 bases match TRBD2. The V and J ends lost 2 bases and 4 bases, in that order; junction bases with no gene match: 8. Germline V gives CDR1 SNHLY, CDR2 FYNNEI. The CDR3 contains 18 residues. CDR3 in DNA: TGTGCCAGCAGTGAAATTCGGCTAGCGGGGGGGACCACCGGGGAGCTGTTTTTT. Translating it yields CASSEIRLAGGTTGELFF.

The chain couples TRBV19 to TRBJ2-2; TRBD1 agrees at 9 bases. J was trimmed by 4 bases and V by 0 bases; bases with no gene match: 9. In germline, CDR1 is LNHDA, CDR2 SQIVND (reference sequence). The CDR3 length is 18 residues. This chain's CDR3 is CASSIEGTGYWGTGELFF. In DNA, the CDR3 is TGTGCCAGTAGTATAGAGGGGACAGGGTATTGGGGCACCGGGGAGCTGTTTTTT.

V and J are TRBV28 and TRBJ2-7; TRBD1 aligns across 8 bases. CDR1 MDHEN and CDR2 SYDVKM come from the germline V gene. The CDR3 spans 14 residues. V lost 2 bases and J lost 5; bases outside the gene matches: 5. The CDR3 loop reads CASSLRAGGNEQYF. As DNA, the CDR3 is TGTGCCAGCAGTTTAAGGGCAGGGGGCAACGAGCAGTACTTC.

V is TRBV27 and J is TRBJ2-1, with a weak D call TRBD1 (5 bases). The CDR3 contains 16 residues. Germline CDR1 is MNHEY and CDR2 is SMNVEV (reference sequence). Trimming cost V 3 bases and J 5 bases, with 17 bases left between them. CDR3 loop: CASSFSGQRPNNEQFF. CDR3 nucleotides: TGTGCCAGCAGTTTCTCTGGACAACGTCCAAACAATGAGCAGTTCTTC.

This chain connects TRBV5-4 to TRBJ1-5, with D possibly matching TRBD1 (5 bases). The V gene's germline CDR1 is SGHNT and CDR2 YYREEE (reference sequence). Between the trimmed V and J ends, which lost 0 bases and 9 bases, there was a span of 19 bases. The CDR3 length is 16 residues. CDR3 region: CASSLVRGTGDRPQHF. The CDR3 coding sequence is TGTGCCAGCAGCTTGGTCAGAGGGACTGGGGATAGGCCCCAGCATTTT.

This chain links TRBV6-1 with TRBJ2-3; 13 bases map to TRBD2. Trimming took 5 bases from V and 4 from J; bases not matched to a gene: 3. This CDR3 comprises 15 residues. CDR1 is MNHNS and CDR2 is SASEGT in the germline V gene. CDR3 protein: CASSSTSGGADTQYF. In DNA form, the CDR3 reads TGTGCCAGCAGTTCAACTAGCGGGGGGGCAGATACGCAGTATTTT.

The V and J genes are TRBV7-9 and TRBJ1-2; 7 bases agree with TRBD1. The CDR3 covers 13 residues. With V trimmed by 4 bases and J by 2 bases, 1 base remained unmatched. In germline, CDR1 is SEHNR, CDR2 FQNEAQ (reference sequence). In DNA, the CDR3 is TGTGCCAGCAGCTCGACAGGGAACTATGGCTACACCTTC. Translated: CASSSTGNYGYTF.